The next 8 T cell receptor beta chains were all read from a single sample in a study of T cell responses to AZD1222 COVID-19 vaccine. Sequenced by immunoSEQ multiplex PCR; TCRdb stores in-frame clones only, minus some. The data show about 140,000 clones, and the top ten clones hold about 2.2%. Sequencing was carried out using peripheral blood. These receptors all come from an adult in good health.

This chain connects TRBV19 to TRBJ1-3, with 7 bases matching TRBD1. Germline V gene lookup returns CDR1 LNHDA and CDR2 SQIVND (reference sequence). The CDR3 is made up of 15 amino acids. V shed 6 bases, J shed 0 bases, and the junction held 5 bases outside the gene matches. The CDR3, as DNA: TGTGCCAGTAGGGAGCGGACAGGCTCTGGAAACACCATATATTTT. This codes for CASRERTGSGNTIYF.

The chain couples TRBV3-1 (or the pseudogene TRBV3-2) to TRBJ2-1; no reliable D call. This CDR3 has 13 amino acids. With 0 bases removed from V and 13 bases from J, the gap between germline ends came to 13 bases. The germline V gene has CDR1 LGHDT and CDR2 YNNKEL (reference sequence). Written as DNA, the CDR3 is TGTGCCAGCAGCCAAGATATAAAAACAGCCCAGTTCTTC. Its translation: CASSQDIKTAQFF.

The chain links TRBV12-3 or TRBV12-4 to TRBJ1-1; D not certain. Deletions cut 6 bases from V and 4 bases from J, with 12 bases between. The CDR3 consists of 13 residues. As DNA, the CDR3 is TGTGCCAGCAGCCCTAGCGTTCCCACTGAAGCTTTCTTT. Amino acids: CASSPSVPTEAFF.

This CDR3 reads CASKFEGGTNEKLFF. The CDR3, as DNA: TGTGCCAGCAAATTCGAGGGTGGGACTAATGAAAAACTGTTTTTT. V usage is TRBV6-5 and J usage is TRBJ1-4; D is ambiguous. Trimming cost V 7 bases and J 2 bases, with 14 bases left between them. The CDR3 is made up of 15 amino acids. Germline assignment: CDR1 MNHEY and CDR2 SVGAGI.

The J gene is TRBJ1-1, the V gene TRBV25-1; 7 nucleotides agree with TRBD1. From germline, CDR1 is MGHDK and CDR2 SYGVNS. The CDR3 contains 12 residues. V trimming: 3 bases; J trimming: 8 bases; junction bases outside the gene matches: 3. The CDR3 reads CASSDRGVEAFF. Written as DNA, the CDR3 is TGTGCCAGCAGTGACAGGGGGGTAGAAGCTTTCTTT.

The V call is TRBV27, the J call TRBJ1-4; no firm D call. CDR1 is MNHEY, CDR2 SMNVEV, per germline (reference sequence). V gave up 2 bases and J gave up 7 bases, with 8 bases separating them. CDR3 size: 13 residues. The CDR3 DNA reads as TGTGCCAGCAGTTTAGTAAAGGGTGAAAAACTGTTTTTT. As protein: CASSLVKGEKLFF.

This chain uses TRBV4-2 with TRBJ2-7; possibly TRBD1 for D (7 bases). From germline, CDR1 is LGHNA and CDR2 YNFKEQ. The V gene lost 5 bases and the J gene lost 3 bases, with 20 bases spanning the gap. The CDR3 runs 16 residues. The CDR3 protein is CASSAWSWQGGYEQYF. The CDR3 region has the DNA TGTGCCAGCAGCGCCTGGTCCTGGCAGGGGGGCTACGAGCAGTACTTC.

The chain uses TRBV28 and TRBJ1-1, with D unclear. The germline V gene has CDR1 MDHEN and CDR2 SYDVKM. The CDR3 runs to 14 residues. V lost 3 bases, J lost 2 bases, and 10 bases lay in between. CDR3 protein: CASSLAAVNTEAFF. DNA for the CDR3: TGTGCCAGCAGTTTGGCCGCCGTTAACACTGAAGCTTTCTTT.